The TCR beta chain described here comes from a study of identical twins' blood T cells. This CDR3 comprises 14 residues. Germline assignment: CDR1 LNHDA and CDR2 SQIVND (reference sequence). The junction had 3 bases not matched to a gene; V was cut back by 4 bases and J by 6 bases. Points from the study as a whole: Each donor's most abundant TCRbeta clonotypes shared more CDR3 sequences with her twin than unrelated donors.

Original handling: Clonotypes per individual ranged from about 90,000 to nearly 500,000. From the 5' RACE reads, TCRdb called clonotypes with MiXCR, one entry per CDR3 protein. It is TCRdb's table, rather than the study itself, that gives the V and J calls and clone size. Among 400,000 or so distinct CDR3 sequences listed, under 30% were seen once. This clonotype occurred a few times. The antigen is not known. This TCR derives from a woman between 18 and 49 years old in good health. The chain is built from TRBV19 and TRBJ1-6; 7 bases align to TRBD1. Sequencing was performed on PBMCs. The DNA of the CDR3 is TGTGCCAGTAGTAACAGGGGCGGTAATTCACCCCTCCACTTT. Its protein product is CASSNRGGNSPLHF.